A selection of T cell receptor beta chains follows, all from one sample in a study of OX40 agonist ivuxolimab in advanced cancers. Method: immunoSEQ multiplex PCR; TCRdb's copy keeps in-frame clones and lacks some. The data contain about 32,000 clones, more than 75% of them seen just once; the ten biggest clones take up around 25%. The sample in question was CD4+ or CD8+ T cells sorted from blood, obtained in a trial of the OX40 agonist ivuxolimab. The receptors stem from an adult with an advanced solid tumor such as melanoma, head and neck, liver or kidney cancer. Each CDR3 is given with its conserved first and last residue. A D gene is named only where the DNA matches it firmly. Some rows have no size entry. The others give once, few or many, or a class for an expanded clone.

clone_size d_call j_call v_call cdr3_aa cdr3_nt
- - TRBJ1-2 TRBV5-8 CASSFIRGNGYTF TGTGCCAGCAGCTTCATTAGGGGTAATGGCTACACCTTC
- TRBD1 TRBJ1-6 TRBV9 CASSEDRGTSPLHF TGTGCCAGCAGTGAGGACAGGGGAACTTCACCCCTCCACTTT
- TRBD1 TRBJ1-1 TRBV19 CASNSDRVTLGQGAEAFF TGTGCCAGTAACAGCGACAGGGTAACGTTGGGTCAGGGCGCTGAAGCTTTCTTT
few - TRBJ2-5 TRBV7-2 CASSQPVGTQYF TGTGCCAGCAGCCAACCTGTTGGGACCCAGTACTTC
- - TRBJ2-5 TRBV9 CASSVTSTGETQYF TGTGCCAGCAGCGTAACTAGCACTGGGGAGACCCAGTACTTC
- - TRBJ1-5 TRBV23-1 CASSQSGRTNQPQHF TGCGCCAGCAGTCAATCTGGGAGGACCAATCAGCCCCAGCATTTT
few - TRBJ2-6 TRBV6-1 CASLLDSTGANVLTF TGTGCCAGCCTTTTAGACAGTACTGGGGCCAACGTCCTGACTTTC
- - TRBJ1-1 TRBV5-6 CASSQIVGETTEAFF TGTGCCAGCAGCCAGATCGTCGGGGAGACAACTGAAGCTTTCTTT
- - TRBJ2-3 TRBV2 CASKGSSTQYF TGTGCCAGCAAGGGGTCCAGTACGCAGTATTTT
- TRBD1 TRBJ1-1 TRBV28 CASSTTPLRDRGNTEAFF TGTGCCAGCAGTACCACTCCACTCCGGGACAGGGGGAACACTGAAGCTTTCTTT
- - TRBJ1-2 TRBV5-1 CASSLELGAHGYTF TGCGCCAGCAGCTTGGAGTTGGGGGCGCATGGCTACACCTTC
- - TRBJ1-5 TRBV2 CASSEGGLGNQPQHF TGTGCCAGCAGTGAAGGGGGGTTAGGCAATCAGCCCCAGCATTTT
- - TRBJ1-6 TRBV9 CASSPLPSETGSSYNSPLHF TGTGCCAGCAGCCCACTACCGTCCGAGACAGGTAGCTCCTATAATTCACCCCTCCACTTT
few - TRBJ1-1 TRBV7-9 CASSLVVTEAFF TGTGCCAGCAGCTTAGTGGTCACTGAAGCTTTCTTT
- - TRBJ2-1 TRBV6-1 CASSEIGRSDEQFF TGTGCCAGCAGTGAGATAGGACGCTCTGATGAGCAGTTCTTC
- TRBD1 TRBJ1-4 TRBV19 CASGQGLANEKLFF TGTGCCAGTGGACAGGGTTTAGCTAATGAAAAACTGTTTTTT
- - TRBJ1-5 TRBV28 CASSFLLKMQPQHF TGTGCCAGCAGTTTTCTCCTGAAGATGCAGCCCCAGCATTTT
- TRBD1 TRBJ1-6 TRBV5-1 CASSLTPQGDNSPLHF TGCGCCAGCAGCTTGACCCCCCAGGGGGATAATTCACCCCTCCACTTT
- - TRBJ2-3 TRBV30 CAWSVASADTQYF TGTGCCTGGAGTGTCGCTAGCGCAGATACGCAGTATTTT
- - TRBJ2-5 TRBV21-1 CASKNSGCKETQYF TGTGCCAGCAAGAACAGCGGGTGTAAAGAGACCCAGTACTTC
- - TRBJ2-7 TRBV7-9 CASSLGVRERDEQYF TGTGCCAGCAGCTTAGGGGTCAGGGAGCGGGACGAGCAGTACTTC
- - TRBJ1-2 TRBV28 CASSLRPSNYGYTF TGTGCCAGCAGTTTAAGACCTTCTAACTATGGCTACACCTTC
- TRBD2 TRBJ2-5 TRBV7-2 CASSPRRLAGRETQYF TGTGCCAGCAGCCCGCGCCGACTAGCGGGGCGAGAGACCCAGTACTTC
- - TRBJ1-6 TRBV30 CAWSDYGGRNSPLHF TGTGCCTGGAGCGACTACGGGGGTAGGAATTCACCCCTCCACTTT
- - TRBJ2-3 TRBV11-2 CASSLPRITDTQYF TGTGCCAGCAGCCTACCCAGGATCACAGATACGCAGTATTTT
- - TRBJ1-3 TRBV7-9 CASSQGLNSGNTIYF TGTGCCAGCAGCCAGGGACTAAACTCTGGAAACACCATATATTTT
- - TRBJ2-5 TRBV11-3 CASEGSETQYF TGTGCCAGCGAGGGCTCGGAGACCCAGTACTTC
- TRBD1 TRBJ1-1 TRBV6-1 CASSEWDRGNTEAFF TGTGCCAGCAGTGAATGGGACAGGGGAAACACTGAAGCTTTCTTT
- - TRBJ2-3 TRBV4-1 CASSQRGGAPDTQYF TGCGCCAGCAGCCAAAGGGGGGGGGCCCCCGATACGCAGTATTTT
- TRBD1 TRBJ1-1 TRBV7-2 CASSKRQGEVTEAFF TGTGCCAGCAGCAAAAGACAGGGGGAGGTCACTGAAGCTTTCTTT
- - TRBJ2-3 TRBV2 CASSARPADTQYF TGTGCCAGCAGTGCCAGACCCGCAGATACGCAGTATTTT
- TRBD1 TRBJ2-1 TRBV30 CAWSVQWTGPLEQFF TGTGCCTGGAGTGTACAATGGACAGGTCCACTTGAGCAGTTCTTC
few - TRBJ1-5 TRBV2 CASSVEGGNQPQHF TGTGCCAGCTCCGTCGAGGGCGGCAATCAGCCCCAGCATTTT
medium-sized TRBD1 TRBJ1-2 TRBV4-1 CASSRVYFGTGGAGYGYTF TGCGCCAGCAGCCGAGTTTATTTCGGGACAGGGGGCGCGGGCTATGGCTACACCTTC
- TRBD2 TRBJ2-1 TRBV4-2 CASSQNGGVNEQFF TGTGCCAGCAGCCAAAATGGGGGGGTCAATGAGCAGTTCTTC
- TRBD1 TRBJ1-1 TRBV10-3 CAISPGGSDTEAFF TGTGCCATCAGCCCAGGGGGATCCGACACTGAAGCTTTCTTT
few - TRBJ1-2 TRBV14 CASSQMRAYGYTF TGTGCCAGCAGCCAAATGAGGGCCTATGGCTACACCTTC
many - TRBJ1-3 TRBV2 CASSEARTLSGNTIYF TGTGCCAGCAGTGAAGCGCGTACACTCTCTGGAAACACCATATATTTT
- - TRBJ2-5 TRBV15 CATSRALQETQYF TGTGCCACCAGCAGAGCTCTTCAAGAGACCCAGTACTTC
- - TRBJ1-2 TRBV7-2 CASSGRGGQANYGYTF TGTGCCAGCAGCGGGCGTGGGGGCCAAGCTAACTATGGCTACACCTTC
- - TRBJ2-7 TRBV21-1 CASSKEGSGQGGYEQYF TGTGCCAGCAGCAAAGAAGGGTCGGGACAGGGAGGGTACGAGCAGTACTTC
- TRBD1 TRBJ1-2 TRBV5-1 CASSLAMGQGIGYTF TGCGCCAGCAGCTTGGCAATGGGACAGGGCATTGGCTACACCTTC